The 2 T cell receptor beta chains below come from one sample, sequenced in a study of T cell responses to AZD1222 COVID-19 vaccine. TCRdb's table, derived via immunoSEQ multiplex PCR, lists solely in-frame clones and lacks some. Among about 56,000 clones listed, around 90% were seen once. Sequences were derived from peripheral blood, sampled on day 0 of AZD1222 vaccination. The receptors derive from an adult in good health.

In DNA, the CDR3 is TGTGCCAGCAGCACCGGGGACAGCGGTGCGGGGGACAGTCAGCCCCAGCATTTT. Translated: CASSTGDSGAGDSQPQHF. This chain uses TRBV21-1 with TRBJ1-5. TRBV21-1 is termed a pseudogene. There are 18 residues in the CDR3.

The CDR3 spells CASSIRAGFNNEQFF. The CDR3 DNA reads as TGTGCCAGTAGTATACGGGCAGGATTTAACAATGAGCAGTTCTTC. The gene calls are TRBV19 and TRBJ2-1; D is uncertain. The CDR3 extends over 15 amino acids. Germline V CDR1 and CDR2: LNHDA, SQIVND (reference sequence). V was pared by 2 bases and J by 5 bases, with 13 bases between.